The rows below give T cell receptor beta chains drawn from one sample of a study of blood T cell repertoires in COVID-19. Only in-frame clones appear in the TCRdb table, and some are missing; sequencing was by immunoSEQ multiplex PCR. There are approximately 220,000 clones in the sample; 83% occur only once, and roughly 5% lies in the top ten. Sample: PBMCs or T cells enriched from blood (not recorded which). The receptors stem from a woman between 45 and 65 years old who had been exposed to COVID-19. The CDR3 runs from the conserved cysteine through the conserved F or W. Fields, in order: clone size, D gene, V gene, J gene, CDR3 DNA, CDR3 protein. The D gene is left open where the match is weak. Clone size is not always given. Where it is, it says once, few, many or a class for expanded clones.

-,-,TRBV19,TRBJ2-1,TGTGCCAGTAGTGATCGACTAGGGCAGTTCTTC,CASSDRLGQFF
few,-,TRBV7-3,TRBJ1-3,TGTGCCAGCAGCCCAAGTGGGGGCAACACCATATATTTT,CASSPSGGNTIYF
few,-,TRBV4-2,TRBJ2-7,TGTGCCAGCAGCCTTGAGCAGTCAGGGGCCTACGAGCAGTACTTC,CASSLEQSGAYEQYF
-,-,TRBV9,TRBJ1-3,TGTGCCAGCAGCGCGTCAGGACAGTACGGAAACACCATATATTTT,CASSASGQYGNTIYF
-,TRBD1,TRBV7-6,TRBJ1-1,TGTGCCAGCAGCCCGGGACAGGGGCGTTTGGCTTTCTTT,CASSPGQGRLAFF
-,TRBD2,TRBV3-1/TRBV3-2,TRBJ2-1,TGTGCCAGCAGCCAAACCACCTTAGCGGGGGGGGGCGATGAGCAGTTCTTC,CASSQTTLAGGGDEQFF
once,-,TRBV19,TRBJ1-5,TGTGCCAGTAGTATCGAACAGGATTTCACAAATAGCAATCAGCCCCAGCATTTT,CASSIEQDFTNSNQPQHF
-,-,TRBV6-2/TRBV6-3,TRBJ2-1,TGTGCCAGCAGCTATAACCCACTAGTTCCCGGCGATGAGCAGTTCTTC,CASSYNPLVPGDEQFF
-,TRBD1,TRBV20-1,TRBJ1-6,TGCAGTGCTAGTAGATCGACAGGGTTCGATAATTCACCCCTCCACTTT,CSASRSTGFDNSPLHF
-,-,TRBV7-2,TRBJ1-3,TGTGCCAGCAGCTTAGAGCACTCATTCCGGGGAAACACCATATATTTT,CASSLEHSFRGNTIYF
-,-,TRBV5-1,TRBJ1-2,TGCGCCAGCAGCTTGGACAGTTATGGCTACACCTTC,CASSLDSYGYTF
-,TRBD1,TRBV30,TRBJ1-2,TGTGCCTGGGGACAGGGGAATTTTGGCTACACCTTC,CAWGQGNFGYTF
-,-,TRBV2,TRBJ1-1,TGTGCCAGCAGTGATGACAGGAACACTGAAGCTTTCTTT,CASSDDRNTEAFF
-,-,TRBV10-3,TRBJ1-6,TGTGCCATCAGTGACGAGGTCCCTACTAGCTCCTATAATTCACCCCTCCACTTT,CAISDEVPTSSYNSPLHF
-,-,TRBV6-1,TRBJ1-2,TGTGCCAGCAGTGATGCGGCTGATGGCTACACCTTC,CASSDAADGYTF
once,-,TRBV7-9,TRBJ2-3,TGTGCCAGCAGCTTAAGCGTTCGGGCAGATACGCAGTATTTT,CASSLSVRADTQYF
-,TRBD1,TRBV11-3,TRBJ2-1,TGTGCCAGCAGCTTAGAGTTTGAGGTTGCGTCCGGGACAGGGGTGACCAATGAGCAGTTCTTC,CASSLEFEVASGTGVTNEQFF
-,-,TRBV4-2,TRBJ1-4,TGTGCCAGCAGCCAAGAATGGGCCGACAGCGCAACTAATGAAAAACTGTTTTTT,CASSQEWADSATNEKLFF
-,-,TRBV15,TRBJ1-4,TGTGCCACCAGCAGAGATATCCGGGCAACTAATGAAAAACTGTTTTTT,CATSRDIRATNEKLFF
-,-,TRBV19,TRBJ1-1,TGTGCCAGTAGTATAGATGACTACACTGAAGCTTTCTTT,CASSIDDYTEAFF
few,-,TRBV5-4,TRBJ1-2,TGTGCCAGCAGCCCCGCAGGGGTTTACGGCTACACCTTC,CASSPAGVYGYTF
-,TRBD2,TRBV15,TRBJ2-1,TGTGCCACCAGCACCGATGGAGAGGCTAGCGGGTTCAATGAGCAGTTCTTC,CATSTDGEASGFNEQFF
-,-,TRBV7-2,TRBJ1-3,TGTGCCAGCAGCTCGGGGCAGGCCAGGGGAGGAAACACCATATATTTT,CASSSGQARGGNTIYF
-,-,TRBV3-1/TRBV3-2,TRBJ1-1,TGTGCCCGCAGCCACGGGGGCGGGGGGGGGACTGAAGCTTTCTTT,CARSHGGGGGTEAFF
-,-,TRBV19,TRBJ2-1,TGTGCCAGTAGGAGGGGGGGACCGGGCAATGAGCAGTTCTTC,CASRRGGPGNEQFF
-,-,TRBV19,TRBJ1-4,TGTGCCAGCAGGGACATTCTTAATGAAAAACTGTTTTTT,CASRDILNEKLFF
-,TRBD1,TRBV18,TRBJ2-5,TGTGCCAGCTCACCGCTCGGGACAGAACAAGAGACCCAGTACTTC,CASSPLGTEQETQYF
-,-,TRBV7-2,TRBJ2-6,TGTGCCAGCAGCTTAGCGCTAACAGGGACTGGGGCCAACGTCCTGACTTTC,CASSLALTGTGANVLTF
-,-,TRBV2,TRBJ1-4,TGTGCCAGCAGTGCGCGGGCGGCGGGTAATGAAAAACTGTTTTTT,CASSARAAGNEKLFF
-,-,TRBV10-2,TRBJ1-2,TGCGCCAGCAGTGGGACAGCCTATGGCTACACCTTC,CASSGTAYGYTF
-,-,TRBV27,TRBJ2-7,TGTGCCACCTCCAGATGGGGTGGGGCATCCTACGAGCAGTACTTC,CATSRWGGASYEQYF
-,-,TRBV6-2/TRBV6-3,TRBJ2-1,TGTGCCAGCAGTGGGAGCTATGAGCAGTTCTTC,CASSGSYEQFF